A selection of T cell receptor beta chains follows, all from one sample in a study of T cell responses to AZD1222 COVID-19 vaccine. Using immunoSEQ multiplex PCR, the repertoire was profiled, and TCRdb retains in-frame clones only, with some absent. This table holds under 100,000 clones, roughly 90% found once. Specimen: peripheral blood, collected on day 0 of AZD1222 vaccination. The source of these receptors is an adult in good health. Both conserved end residues are part of each CDR3. D genes are given only for firm matches. Expanded clones are given a class, and other clones once, few, many or no size at all.

d_call j_call v_call clone_size cdr3_nt cdr3_aa
. TRBJ2-3 TRBV4-3 once TGCGCCAGCAGCCAAGACATGGTTGGAGATACGCAGTATTTT CASSQDMVGDTQYF
. TRBJ2-7 TRBV19 . TGTGCCAGTAGTCTGGAGCCCTACGAGCAGTACTTC CASSLEPYEQYF
. TRBJ2-5 TRBV2 . TGTGCCAGCAGTGGACAGGAGGTAGAGACCCAGTACTTC CASSGQEVETQYF
. TRBJ2-3 TRBV5-4 . TGTGCCAGCAGCGAGGGGACTCTCCGTAGCACAGATACGCAGTATTTT CASSEGTLRSTDTQYF
. TRBJ1-1 TRBV28 . TGTGCCAGCAGCCGAGGGGCTACTGAAGCTTTCTTT CASSRGATEAFF
TRBD1 TRBJ1-4 TRBV6-5 . TGTGCCAGCAGTTACGGGGACAGGGGGAGTGAAAAACTGTTTTTT CASSYGDRGSEKLFF
. TRBJ1-1 TRBV6-5 . TGTGCCAGCAGTTTGGAACAGGGACAAGCTTTCTTT CASSLEQGQAFF
. TRBJ1-2 TRBV30 once TGTGCCTGGAGTGTACAAAGAGTTGCTAACTATGGCTACACCTTC CAWSVQRVANYGYTF
TRBD1 TRBJ1-2 TRBV12-3/TRBV12-4 . TGTGCCAGCAGTTTGAACAGGGGAGGTGGCTACACCTTC CASSLNRGGGYTF
TRBD2 TRBJ2-3 TRBV10-3 . TGTGCCCTCGGGGTAGCGGGGAGCACAGATACGCAGTATTTT CALGVAGSTDTQYF
. TRBJ1-6 TRBV7-2 . TGTGCCAGCAGCTTATCCGGGAAAAATAATTCACCCCTCCACTTT CASSLSGKNNSPLHF
TRBD1 TRBJ1-2 TRBV5-4 . TGTGCCAGCAGCTCCCCGGGACAGGAGAACTATGGCTACACCTTC CASSSPGQENYGYTF
. TRBJ1-2 TRBV7-9 . TGTGCCAGCAGCCCTGCCTATGGCTACACCTTC CASSPAYGYTF
TRBD1 TRBJ1-1 TRBV30 once TGTGCCTGGAGTGCCGGACAGGGTCAAAAAGCTTTCTTT CAWSAGQGQKAFF
TRBD1 TRBJ1-1 TRBV15 . TGTGCCACCAGCAGAGCGGAACAGGGGCGGACTGAAGCTTTCTTT CATSRAEQGRTEAFF
. TRBJ1-2 TRBV7-9 . TGTGCCAGCAGCCCGCAGGGGAACTATGGCTACACCTTC CASSPQGNYGYTF
. TRBJ1-2 TRBV18 . TGTGCCAGCTCACCATCTGGGGTTAACTATGGCTACACCTTC CASSPSGVNYGYTF
. TRBJ2-1 TRBV4-1 . TGCGCCAGCAGCGTCATTGACTCCCACTACAATGAGCAGTTCTTC CASSVIDSHYNEQFF
TRBD1 TRBJ1-2 TRBV15 . TGTGCCACCAGACTAACAGGGGCCGGGGGCTACACCTTC CATRLTGAGGYTF
. TRBJ1-1 TRBV21-1 . TGTGCCAGGATTCTGGCCACTGAAGCTTTCTTT CARILATEAFF
TRBD1 TRBJ1-2 TRBV29-1 . TGCAGCGTCGGACAGGGGGATGGCTACACCTTC CSVGQGDGYTF
TRBD1 TRBJ1-1 TRBV5-1 . TGCGCCAGCAGCTTGGAAGGACAGGGTTGGTCTGAAGCTTTCTTT CASSLEGQGWSEAFF
TRBD1 TRBJ1-1 TRBV29-1 . TGCAGCGTCGGGGACAGGGTGGGTGAAGCTTTCTTT CSVGDRVGEAFF
. TRBJ1-6 TRBV14 . TGTGCCAGCAGCCAAGATTTTGTGGGTGCCCGGGGGTCACCCCTCCACTTT CASSQDFVGARGSPLHF
TRBD1 TRBJ2-2 TRBV4-3 . TGCGCCAGCAGCCCCAAGAGGGCAGGGGGCACCGGGGAGCTGTTTTTT CASSPKRAGGTGELFF
TRBD1 TRBJ1-1 TRBV10-3 . TGTGCCACCCGGGACAGGGCGGCGAACACTGAAGCTTTTTTT CATRDRAANTEAFF
TRBD2 TRBJ2-7 TRBV5-1 . TGCGCCAGCAGTTGGGGGGGAGACGAGCAGTACTTC CASSWGGDEQYF
TRBD1 TRBJ1-4 TRBV30 . TGTGCCCTGAAGGGTTCCCAGGGGGGAGCAAAACTGTTTTTT CALKGSQGGAKLFF
. TRBJ2-1 TRBV25-1 . TGTGCCAGCAGGAGAAACTACAATGAGCAGTTCTTC CASRRNYNEQFF
. TRBJ1-5 TRBV28 . TGTGCCAGCGACCAACTCAGGGATAGCAATCAGCCCCAGCATTTT CASDQLRDSNQPQHF
TRBD1 TRBJ1-5 TRBV6-1 . TGTGCCAGCAGTGAAGCAGAGGACAGGGGACAGCCCCAGCATTTT CASSEAEDRGQPQHF
TRBD1 TRBJ1-6 TRBV7-9 few TGTGCCAGCAGATCCCGCGGACAGGGAAATTCACCCCTCCACTTT CASRSRGQGNSPLHF
. TRBJ1-1 TRBV6-5 . TGTGCCAGCAGTTACCTGGGGCGGGTCACTGAAGCTTTCTTT CASSYLGRVTEAFF
TRBD1 TRBJ2-1 TRBV27 . TGTGCCAGCAGTCGACAGGGGACGGGGGAATACAATGAGCAGTTCTTC CASSRQGTGEYNEQFF
. TRBJ2-3 TRBV19 once TGTGCCAGTAGAACAGTCACAGATACGCAGTATTTT CASRTVTDTQYF
. TRBJ2-3 TRBV21-1 . TGTGCCAGCAGCAAACGGAAAGATACGCAGTATTTT CASSKRKDTQYF
TRBD1 TRBJ1-3 TRBV4-1 . TGCGCCAGCAGCGTCGGACAGGGGAACACCATATATTTT CASSVGQGNTIYF
. TRBJ2-2 TRBV7-6 . TGTGCCAGCAGCCCTAACGGGGAGGTTGGCGGGGAGCTGTTTTTT CASSPNGEVGGELFF
TRBD1 TRBJ2-7 TRBV6-1 . TGTGCCAGCAGTGAAACCCTCTATGACAGGGGCCACGAGCAGTACTTC CASSETLYDRGHEQYF
TRBD1 TRBJ1-4 TRBV24-1 . TGTGCCACCAGTGAAGGAGACAGGGCTGAAAAACTGTTTTTT CATSEGDRAEKLFF
. TRBJ2-5 TRBV3-1/TRBV3-2 . TGTGCCAGCAGCCCGACCCTAAGGGGCTTACGGGAGACCCAGTACTTC CASSPTLRGLRETQYF
. TRBJ1-5 TRBV27 . TGTGCCAGCAGGTCCCACGGGCAGGGTAACCAGCCCCAGCATTTT CASRSHGQGNQPQHF
. TRBJ1-2 TRBV9 . TGTGCCAGCAGCGCCCAGGCAGGGACATATGGCTACACCTTC CASSAQAGTYGYTF
. TRBJ2-7 TRBV11-3 . TGTGCCAGCAGCGCAGAGGGGGGGGTTAGCTACGAGCAGTACTTC CASSAEGGVSYEQYF
TRBD1 TRBJ2-7 TRBV19 . TGTGCCAGTAGCCCTTGGACAGGGAGTTACGAGCAGTACTTC CASSPWTGSYEQYF
. TRBJ1-4 TRBV6-5 . TGTGCCAGCAGGGGGGGGGACCGTAATGAAAAACTGTTTTTT CASRGGDRNEKLFF
. TRBJ2-3 TRBV4-1 . TGCGCCAGCAGCCAAGATTCGACTACCCGTCATGATACGCAGTATTTT CASSQDSTTRHDTQYF
. TRBJ1-4 TRBV18 . TGTGCCAGCTCACCAGGGGTAGGGGAAAAACTGTTTTTT CASSPGVGEKLFF
TRBD1 TRBJ1-6 TRBV2 . TGTGCCAGCAGTGCCTGGTATGGTGGACAGGGGGCCCCCCTCCACTTT CASSAWYGGQGAPLHF